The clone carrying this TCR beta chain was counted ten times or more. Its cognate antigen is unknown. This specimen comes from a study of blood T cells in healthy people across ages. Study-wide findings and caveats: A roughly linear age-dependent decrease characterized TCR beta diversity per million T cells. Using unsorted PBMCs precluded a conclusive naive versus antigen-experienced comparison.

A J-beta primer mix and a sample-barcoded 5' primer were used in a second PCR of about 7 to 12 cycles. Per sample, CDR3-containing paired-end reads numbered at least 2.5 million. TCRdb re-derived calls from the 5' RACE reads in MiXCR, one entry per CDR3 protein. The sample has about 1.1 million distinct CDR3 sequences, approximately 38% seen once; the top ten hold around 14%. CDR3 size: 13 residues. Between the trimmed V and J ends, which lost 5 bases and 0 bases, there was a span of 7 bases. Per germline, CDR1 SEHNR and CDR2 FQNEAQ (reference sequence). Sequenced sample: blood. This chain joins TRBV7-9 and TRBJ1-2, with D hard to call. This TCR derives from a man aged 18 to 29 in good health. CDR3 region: CASSLDPNYGYTF. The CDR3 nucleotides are TGTGCCAGCAGCCTTGATCCTAACTATGGCTACACCTTC.